Each of the 15 T cell receptor beta chains below was sequenced from the same sample in a study of shared clonotypes between healthy human individuals. Clones were read by immunoSEQ multiplex PCR, and TCRdb kept only the in-frame ones, dropping some. The top ten clones hold under 2% of a sample with almost 750,000 clones, 72% of them seen once. Sequencing input: memory CD4+ T cells sorted from blood. Subset denoted: CD45RA-negative fraction. The receptors come from a woman aged 25 to 39 in good health.

This clone appeared a few times. The chain joins TRBV10-3 to TRBJ2-1; 7 bases are shared with TRBD2. This CDR3 has 16 amino acids. Per the germline V gene, CDR1 is ENHRY and CDR2 is SYGVKD. The trim removed 4 bases at V and 7 bases at J, leaving 13 bases unmatched. The CDR3 DNA follows: TGTGCCATCAGTGGCCGGGGCGGGAGCTTGAGGAATGAGCAGTTCTTC. It is translated as CAISGRGGSLRNEQFF.

J is TRBJ2-3 and V is TRBV2; possible D gene TRBD2, 6 bases. The V end was cut by 4 bases, the J end by 2 bases, with 7 bases between. Germline V gene data show CDR1 as SNHLY and CDR2 as FYNNEI. This CDR3 is 13 amino acids long. The CDR3: CASSGGLTDTQYF. The CDR3 DNA reads as TGTGCCAGCAGTGGGGGACTCACAGATACGCAGTATTTT.

The gene calls are TRBV4-1 and TRBJ2-5; 8 positions match TRBD2. The junction had 7 bases not matched to a gene; V was cut back by 1 base and J by 0 bases. Germline V gene sequence: CDR1 MGHRA, CDR2 YSYEKL. The CDR3 runs to 17 residues. This CDR3 is CASSQAPSSGYQETQYF. The CDR3 DNA reads as TGCGCCAGCAGCCAAGCTCCTTCTAGCGGGTACCAAGAGACCCAGTACTTC.

The V gene is TRBV7-9, the J gene TRBJ2-1; 10 bases match TRBD2. The CDR3 contains 15 residues. With V trimmed by 5 bases and J by 8 bases, 9 bases remained unmatched. Germline CDR1 and CDR2: SEHNR and FQNEAQ (reference sequence). DNA of the CDR3: TGTGCCAGCAGCCAGCGGGAGGGCCAACGACATGAGCAGTTCTTC. The encoded protein is CASSQREGQRHEQFF.

V and J are TRBV7-3 and TRBJ2-2, with D maybe TRBD2 (6 bases). Germline V gene sequence: CDR1 SGHTA, CDR2 FQGTGA. Trimming stripped 5 bases from V and 8 bases from J, with 12 bases between. The CDR3 has 13 amino acids. This CDR3 reads CASSPDGRGELFF. The CDR3 coding sequence is TGTGCCAGCAGCCCCGACGGGAGAGGGGAGCTGTTTTTT.

This chain joins TRBV7-6 and TRBJ1-4, with D maybe TRBD1 (6 bases). Trimming shortened V by 5 bases and J by 8 bases, and 15 bases separated the two germline ends. CDR3 length: 14 amino acids. Germline CDR1 is SGHVS and CDR2 is FNYEAQ. The CDR3 DNA is TGTGCCAGCAGCCGGGGGGCTTCGAGGGAAAAACTGTTTTTT. It encodes CASSRGASREKLFF.

On this clone itself: This clone may be a read error of a much larger clone one base away. J is TRBJ2-3 and V is TRBV7-6; D call uncertain. This CDR3 is 14 amino acids long. Trimming took off 2 bases at V and 0 bases at J, with 6 bases between the two ends. The V gene's germline CDR1 is SGHVS and CDR2 FNYEAQ. The chain's CDR3 is CASSLMGSTDTQYF. In DNA form, the CDR3 reads TGTGCCAGCAGCTTAATGGGGAGCACAGATACGCAGTATTTT.

J is TRBJ2-1 and V is TRBV4-1, with 7 bases aligning to TRBD1. Germline assignment: CDR1 MGHRA and CDR2 YSYEKL. The junction had 7 bases not matched to a gene; V was cut back by 4 bases and J by 1 base. There are 16 residues in the CDR3. CDR3 sequence (DNA): TGCGCCAGCAGCCCTCGGGACAGTGCTTCCTACAATGAGCAGTTCTTC. It translates to CASSPRDSASYNEQFF.

This chain uses TRBV4-2 with TRBJ2-1; 7 bases are shared with TRBD2. Germline V gene data show CDR1 as LGHNA and CDR2 as YNFKEQ. V was pared by 1 base and J by 3 bases, with 3 bases of the junction left unmatched. This CDR3 spans 15 amino acids. The chain's CDR3 is CASSQGGEGYNEQFF. CDR3 DNA sequence: TGTGCCAGCAGCCAAGGTGGGGAGGGCTACAATGAGCAGTTCTTC.

This chain joins TRBV4-1 and TRBJ1-3, with 9 nucleotides matching TRBD1. The germline CDR1 and CDR2 sequences are MGHRA and YSYEKL. The CDR3 spans 18 residues. The V and J ends lost 3 bases and 0 bases, in that order; junction bases with no gene match: 9. CDR3 protein: CASSQGAGQGSSGNTIYF. CDR3 nucleotide sequence: TGCGCCAGCAGCCAGGGGGCCGGACAGGGGTCCTCTGGAAACACCATATATTTT.

The table lists this clone with a count of one. DNA of the CDR3: TGTGCCAGCAGCCAATCGACAAACTCCTACGAGCAGTACTTC. Translation gives CASSQSTNSYEQYF. The gene calls are TRBV16 and TRBJ2-7; D call uncertain. The length of the CDR3 is 14 residues. Germline-derived CDR1 and CDR2 are KGHSY and FQNENV. V lost 0 bases and J 0 bases, leaving 6 bases between the germline ends.

In DNA, the CDR3 is TGTGCCAGCATGAGGGAGACCCAGTACTTC. It encodes CASMRETQYF. The J gene is TRBJ2-5, the V gene TRBV25-1; no reliable D call. The CDR3 is 10 residues long. From germline, CDR1 is MGHDK and CDR2 SYGVNS. Trimming pared 7 bases from V and 5 bases from J, leaving 5 bases between.

The chain couples TRBV18 to TRBJ2-3, with 12 bases matching TRBD2. CDR1 is KGHSH, CDR2 LQKENI, per germline. The CDR3 sequence is 17 residues long. V was pared by 0 bases and J by 2 bases, with 3 bases of the junction left unmatched. The CDR3 loop is CASSPPGLAGLTDTQYF. The CDR3 region has the DNA TGTGCCAGCTCACCACCGGGACTAGCGGGCCTCACAGATACGCAGTATTTT.

A remark on this clone: The same CDR3 can be traced to other DNA sequences in this sample. The CDR3 DNA reads TGTGCCAGCAGTCGGGACGGAGTAAACACCGGGGAGCTGTTTTTT. This gives the protein CASSRDGVNTGELFF. The chain couples TRBV6-5 to TRBJ2-2, with D perhaps being TRBD1 or TRBD2 (5 bases each). Germline lookup yields CDR1 MNHEY and CDR2 SVGAGI. With 5 bases removed from V and 2 bases from J, the gap between germline ends came to 12 bases. CDR3 size: 15 residues.

The CDR3 sequence: CASSLGGDYGYTF. The DNA of the CDR3 is TGTGCCAGCAGCTTAGGAGGGGACTATGGCTACACCTTC. The chain couples TRBV7-9 to TRBJ1-2, with a weak D call TRBD1 (5 bases). There are 13 residues in the CDR3. The V end lost 1 base, the J end lost 3 bases, and 6 bases lay between the germline ends. Germline CDR1 and CDR2: SEHNR and FQNEAQ (reference sequence). Filled out from reference TRBV7-9 and TRBJ1-2, the complete variable domain reads DTGVSQNPRHKITKRGQNVTFRCDPISEHNRLYWYRQTLGQGPEFLTYFQNEAQLEKSRLLSDRFSAERPKGSFSTLEIQRTEQGDSAMYLCASSLGGDYGYTFGSGTRLTVV.